The rows below give T cell receptor beta chains drawn from one sample of a study of blood T cell repertoires in COVID-19. Assay used: immunoSEQ multiplex PCR; TCRdb lists only in-frame clones, some missing. This table has about 200,000 clones, 76% appearing once. Sequences were obtained from PBMCs or T cells enriched from blood (not recorded which). Receptors originate from a woman between 45 and 60 years old with acute COVID-19. The CDR3 runs from the conserved cysteine through the conserved F or W. The order of the fields is J gene, D gene, V gene, clone size, CDR3 protein, CDR3 DNA. The D gene is left open where the match is weak. A clone size is listed for some rows: how often the clone was seen (once, few, many), or a class if it is expanded.

TRBJ2-1,TRBD2,TRBV29-1,-,CSVEGLAGGYYNEQFF,TGCAGCGTTGAAGGACTAGCGGGGGGGTACTACAATGAGCAGTTCTTC
TRBJ2-4,TRBD1,TRBV6-5,once,CASTQGVAKNIQYF,TGTGCCAGCACACAGGGGGTTGCCAAAAACATTCAGTACTTC
TRBJ2-5,-,TRBV30,few,CAWSVLVVTYGETQYF,TGTGCCTGGAGTGTACTCGTCGTAACCTACGGGGAGACCCAGTACTTC
TRBJ2-5,TRBD2,TRBV5-1,-,CASSLAGLAGGPETQYF,TGCGCCAGCAGCTTGGCCGGGCTAGCGGGGGGGCCGGAGACCCAGTACTTC
TRBJ2-1,TRBD1,TRBV5-5,-,CASSLEGQGGSSSYNEQFF,TGTGCCAGCAGCTTGGAGGGACAGGGCGGTTCGAGCTCCTACAATGAGCAGTTCTTC
TRBJ1-2,-,TRBV6-5,-,CASSPDSYGYTF,TGTGCCAGCAGTCCGGACAGCTATGGCTACACCTTC
TRBJ1-4,-,TRBV2,-,CASSSEREKLFF,TGTGCCAGCAGTTCCGAGCGTGAAAAACTGTTTTTT
TRBJ1-3,TRBD1,TRBV4-3,-,CASSQVTGGSGNTIYF,TGCGCCAGCAGCCAAGTCACAGGGGGGTCTGGAAACACCATATATTTT
TRBJ1-2,TRBD1,TRBV14,-,CASSQGQGYGYTF,TGTGCCAGCAGCCAGGGACAGGGATATGGCTACACCTTC
TRBJ1-1,TRBD1,TRBV5-1,-,CASRTGGITEAFF,TGCGCCAGTAGGACAGGGGGCATCACTGAAGCTTTCTTT
TRBJ1-4,TRBD1,TRBV28,-,CASSAQGGTLEKLFF,TGTGCCAGCAGTGCGCAGGGGGGCACCCTAGAAAAACTGTTTTTT
TRBJ1-5,TRBD1,TRBV19,-,CASSPRTGVGSNQPQHF,TGTGCCAGTAGTCCCCGGACAGGGGTTGGGAGCAATCAGCCCCAGCATTTT
TRBJ2-6,-,TRBV6-5,many,CASRRVLSGANVLTF,TGTGCCAGCAGGAGGGTCCTCTCTGGGGCCAACGTCCTGACTTTC
TRBJ2-5,-,TRBV7-9,-,CASSLVAGTKETQYF,TGTGCCAGCAGCTTAGTTGCCGGTACTAAAGAGACCCAGTACTTC
TRBJ2-4,-,TRBV7-9,few,CASSLTEGNIQYF,TGTGCCAGCAGCTTAACGGAGGGAAACATTCAGTACTTC
TRBJ2-2,-,TRBV24-1,many,CATSDLRDSGELFF,TGTGCCACCAGTGATTTGAGGGACTCCGGGGAGCTGTTTTTT
TRBJ1-3,-,TRBV9,-,CASSVGGPGNTIYF,TGTGCCAGCAGCGTAGGAGGGCCTGGAAACACCATATATTTT
TRBJ1-2,-,TRBV9,-,CASSGARGKYGGYGYTF,TGTGCCAGCAGCGGGGCCAGGGGAAAGTATGGGGGCTATGGCTACACCTTC
TRBJ2-2,TRBD1,TRBV28,-,CASSYPDRAGELFF,TGTGCCAGCAGTTACCCGGACAGGGCCGGGGAGCTGTTTTTT
TRBJ1-1,TRBD1,TRBV28,-,CASRQTGTGKAEAFF,TGTGCCAGCAGGCAGACCGGGACAGGGAAGGCTGAAGCTTTCTTT
TRBJ1-4,TRBD1,TRBV30,once,CAWSTTGNEKLFF,TGTGCCTGGAGTACGACAGGGAATGAAAAACTGTTTTTT
TRBJ2-2,-,TRBV10-3,-,CAISPFAGELFF,TGTGCCATCAGCCCTTTCGCCGGGGAGCTGTTTTTT
TRBJ1-5,-,TRBV12-3/TRBV12-4,-,CASSGLLQPQHF,TGTGCCAGCTCAGGGTTATTACAGCCCCAGCATTTT
TRBJ2-5,-,TRBV6-5,few,CASSNGGGNQETQYF,TGTGCCAGCAGCAACGGTGGGGGCAACCAAGAGACCCAGTACTTC
TRBJ2-6,-,TRBV11-2,-,CASSLALGLTSGANVLTF,TGTGCCAGCAGCTTAGCCCTGGGACTGACCTCTGGGGCCAACGTCCTGACTTTC
TRBJ1-1,-,TRBV9,-,CASSASQTGPNTEAFF,TGTGCCAGCAGCGCATCCCAGACAGGACCGAACACTGAAGCTTTCTTT
TRBJ1-6,TRBD1,TRBV18,-,CASSQGGSRPPHF,TGTGCCAGCTCCCAGGGGGGCAGTCGCCCTCCCCACTTT
TRBJ1-6,TRBD1,TRBV6-5,few,CASSYTGTGRGSPLHF,TGTGCCAGCAGTTACACCGGGACAGGTCGAGGTTCACCCCTCCACTTT